These 17 T cell receptor beta chains were all obtained from the same sample, sequenced in a study of cytomegalovirus exposure and HLA in healthy donors. Use of 60 Vbeta and 13 Jbeta primers characterized the PCR. Assay: immunoSEQ multiplex PCR; the TCRdb copy retains only in-frame clones and omits some. This table holds 95,000 to 150,000 clones, under 80% found once. The sequencing input was PBMCs. Source of these receptors: a man in his forties in good health and CMV-seropositive.

The chain recombines TRBV7-2 with TRBJ2-3, with 7 bases lining up with TRBD2. V trimming: 6 bases; J trimming: 6 bases; junction bases outside the gene matches: 21. The CDR3 contains 18 residues. The germline V gene encodes CDR1 SGHTA and CDR2 FQGNSA. Written as DNA, the CDR3 is TGTGCCAGCAGTTACCCTGGTGCGGCTAGCGGCCCCGGGGATACGCAGTATTTT. Encoded protein: CASSYPGAASGPGDTQYF.

V and J are TRBV19 and TRBJ2-5; 9 nucleotides line up with TRBD2. Germline trimming cut 3 bases from V and 4 bases from J; bases unmatched to any gene: 9. Germline assignment: CDR1 LNHDA and CDR2 SQIVND (reference sequence). The CDR3 is 16 residues long. CDR3 nucleotide sequence: TGTGCCAGTAGTATGCGTAGCGGGGGAGGTGGAGAGACCCAGTACTTC. This gives the protein CASSMRSGGGGETQYF. Full variable domain (outside the CDR3, taken from reference TRBV19 and TRBJ2-5): DGGITQSPKYLFRKEGQNVTLSCEQNLNHDAMYWYRQDPGQGLRLIYYSQIVNDFQKGDIAEGYSVSREKKESFPLTVTSAQKNPTAFYLCASSMRSGGGGETQYFGPGTRLLVL.

This sequence joins TRBV7-9 and TRBJ1-2; 9 bases agree with TRBD1. The germline V gene encodes CDR1 SEHNR and CDR2 FQNEAQ (reference sequence). The V gene end was trimmed by 1 base and the J gene end by 4 bases; junction bases not matched to a gene: 4. The CDR3 sequence is 15 residues long. CDR3 in DNA: TGTGCCAGCAGCTTAGGGACAGGGGCTCCCTATGGCTACACCTTC. This codes for CASSLGTGAPYGYTF.

This clone occurred a few times. CDR3 protein: CASSFLQSQLFF. Here the CDR3 DNA reads TGTGCCAGCAGCTTTTTGCAGTCCCAACTGTTTTTT. V usage is TRBV7-2 and J usage is TRBJ1-4; the D is unclear. Trimming took off 3 bases at V and 12 bases at J, with 11 bases between the two ends. Germline V CDR1 and CDR2: SGHTA, FQGNSA. This CDR3 is 12 amino acids long. Full variable domain (outside the CDR3, taken from reference TRBV7-2 and TRBJ1-4): GAGVSQSPSNKVTEKGKDVELRCDPISGHTALYWYRQSLGQGLEFLIYFQGNSAPDKSGLPSDRFSAERTGGSVSTLTIQRTQQEDSAVYLCASSFLQSQLFFGSGTQLSVL.

The CDR3 region has the DNA TGTGCCTGGAGTGCCAGCCGGACAGGCTGGACGAATGAAAAACTGTTTTTT. This sequence encodes CAWSASRTGWTNEKLFF. The chain employs TRBV30 and TRBJ1-4, with 7 bases aligning to TRBD1. V lost 1 base and J lost 5; bases outside the gene matches: 13. This CDR3 region has 17 residues. The V gene's germline CDR1 is GTSNPN and CDR2 SVGIG (reference sequence).

This clone was observed a handful of times. This chain uses TRBV25-1 with TRBJ2-7; the match to TRBD2 covers 14 bases. Per germline, CDR1 MGHDK and CDR2 SYGVNS. The V and J ends lost 4 bases and 2 bases, in that order; junction bases with no gene match: 4. The CDR3 extends over 16 amino acids. The CDR3 sequence is CASSGRGLAGAYEQYF. CDR3 DNA sequence: TGTGCCAGCAGTGGCCGGGGACTAGCGGGAGCCTACGAGCAGTACTTC.

The chain uses TRBV6-6 and TRBJ2-1, with 10 bases that match TRBD2. CDR3 length: 15 residues. J gave up 5 bases and V 5 bases, and 6 bases lay outside the gene matches. Germline V gene lookup returns CDR1 MNHNY and CDR2 SVGAGI (reference sequence). This CDR3 is CASSPSGRGNNEQFF. The CDR3 nucleotides read TGTGCCAGCAGTCCTAGCGGGAGAGGTAACAATGAGCAGTTCTTC.

The chain is built from TRBV28 and TRBJ2-7, with a weak D call TRBD1 (6 bases). The CDR3 covers 12 residues. Germline-derived CDR1 and CDR2 are MDHEN and SYDVKM. V was clipped by 7 bases and J by 2 bases, with 9 bases between them. The CDR3 DNA sequence: TGTGCCAGCACCAGGGGCGCCTACGAGCAGTACTTC. This sequence encodes CASTRGAYEQYF.

V and J are TRBV7-2 and TRBJ2-3; TRBD2 aligns across 7 bases. The CDR3 contains 15 residues. Per the germline V gene, CDR1 is SGHTA and CDR2 is FQGNSA. The V segment lost 4 bases and the J segment 1 base; nucleotides outside the gene matches: 5. In DNA form, the CDR3 reads TGTGCCAGCAGCTGGTCTAGCGGACGCACAGATACGCAGTATTTT. It specifies CASSWSSGRTDTQYF.

The rearrangement links TRBV4-2 to TRBJ2-2; 10 positions agree with TRBD2. J lost 5 bases, V lost 4 bases, and 10 bases had no gene match. The CDR3 consists of 17 residues. Germline CDR1 reads LGHNA; CDR2 reads YNFKEQ. The CDR3 DNA reads as TGTGCCAGCAGCCGAAGCCAGCGGGAGGGCCGTACCGGGGAGCTGTTTTTT. Its protein product is CASSRSQREGRTGELFF.

V gene TRBV7-6 combines with J gene TRBJ2-2, with D possibly matching TRBD1 (6 bases). Germline CDR1 is SGHVS and CDR2 is FNYEAQ. Trimming cost V 2 bases and J 2 bases, with 15 bases left between them. The CDR3 totals 17 residues. DNA of the CDR3: TGTGCCAGCAGCTTAATGACGGGACACACTAACACCGGGGAGCTGTTTTTT. The encoded protein is CASSLMTGHTNTGELFF.

This chain joins TRBV20-1 and TRBJ2-1; 8 bases agree with TRBD2. V trimming: 4 bases; J trimming: 8 bases; junction bases outside the gene matches: 1. Germline CDR1 and CDR2: DFQATT and SNEGSKA (reference sequence). The CDR3 covers 11 residues. The CDR3 spells CSANSGDEQFF. CDR3 in DNA: TGCAGTGCTAATAGCGGGGATGAGCAGTTCTTC.

This chain joins TRBV5-1 and TRBJ1-1; D is perhaps TRBD1 (6 bases). CDR3 length: 14 residues. Germline values: CDR1 SGHRS, CDR2 YFSETQ. The V end lost 0 bases, the J end lost 2 bases, and 8 bases lay between the germline ends. CDR3 amino acids: CASSLAGTNTEAFF. CDR3 in DNA: TGCGCCAGCAGCTTGGCCGGGACAAACACTGAAGCTTTCTTT.

This clone was seen only a few times. The rearrangement joins TRBV25-1 to TRBJ2-7; D perhaps matches TRBD2 (5 bases). Germline CDR1 reads MGHDK; CDR2 reads SYGVNS. The germline V and J ends were trimmed by 6 bases and 5 bases, with 17 bases remaining between them. The CDR3 runs 14 residues. The CDR3 DNA reads TGTGCCAGCAGGAGCTTACATACAGCGGACGAGCAGTACTTC. It codes for CASRSLHTADEQYF.

The chain recombines TRBV9 with TRBJ2-3, with 14 bases lining up with TRBD2. The CDR3 is 17 amino acids. V lost 2 bases and J lost 1; bases outside the gene matches: 3. The germline CDR1 and CDR2 sequences are SGDLS and YYNGEE. CDR3 residues: CASSVGTSGRGTDTQYF. The CDR3 coding sequence is TGTGCCAGCAGCGTCGGGACTAGCGGGAGAGGCACAGATACGCAGTATTTT.

The chain recombines TRBV29-1 with TRBJ2-5, with 12 nucleotides matching TRBD2. The CDR3 loop spans 15 amino acids. Germline V CDR1 and CDR2: SQVTM, ANQGSEA. Unmatched junction bases numbered 8, after V lost 4 bases and J lost 5 bases. CDR3 sequence reads: CSVVTSGGRMETQYF. The CDR3 nucleotides are TGCAGCGTTGTTACTAGCGGGGGGAGGATGGAGACCCAGTACTTC. The full variable domain, in which reference TRBV29-1 and TRBJ2-5 provide the parts outside the CDR3, is SAVISQKPSRDICQRGTSLTIQCQVDSQVTMMFWYRQQPGQSLTLIATANQGSEATYESGFVIDKFPISRPNLTFSTLTVSNMSPEDSSIYLCSVVTSGGRMETQYFGPGTRLLVL.

The rearrangement uses TRBV9 and TRBJ2-1; 14 nucleotides match TRBD2. CDR3 length equals 14 residues. Germline lookup yields CDR1 SGDLS and CDR2 YYNGEE. V dropped 3 bases and J dropped 12; count of bases not matched to a gene: 5. As DNA, the CDR3 is TGTGCCAGCAGCGCCGGGACTAGCGGGAGTGTGCAGTTCTTC. It is translated as CASSAGTSGSVQFF.